The entry below describes one T cell receptor (beta chain). These data belong to a study of blood T cell repertoires in COVID-19. Clones were read by immunoSEQ multiplex PCR, and TCRdb kept only the in-frame ones, dropping some. Counted here are 60,000 to 75,000 clones, 82% occurring once; the ten biggest clones make up around 13%. The source of this sequence is a human donor in a cohort sampled during active COVID-19. Specimen: peripheral blood.

CDR3 region: CASSYQGSGNTIYF. CDR3 DNA sequence: TGTGCCAGCAGTTACCAGGGCTCTGGAAACACCATATATTTT. This chain joins TRBV6-6 and TRBJ1-3; weak D call: TRBD1 (5 bases). The CDR3 has 14 amino acids. Germline assignment: CDR1 MNHNY and CDR2 SVGAGI (reference sequence). V was shortened by 2 bases and J by 0 bases, with 5 bases between the two germline ends.